There are many counts of the clone carrying this T cell receptor (beta chain). Its target is unknown. The sample belongs to a study of T cell repertoires in cytomegalovirus infection. About the study: The authors used CMV epitopes that were HLA-C-restricted (recently identified) and HLA-B-restricted (well studied). Both CMV infection and a matching HLA type were indicated by public TCR beta signatures. Study-level results: Clonotypes of TCR beta that were HLA-C-restricted and CMV-specific dominated the ex vivo response. Frequencies of public TCR beta families were cumulated, and this identified carriers of CMV plus the relevant HLA.

The CDR3 sequence is 13 residues long. The V gene end was trimmed by 5 bases and the J gene end by 9 bases; junction bases not matched to a gene: 6. Germline values: CDR1 SGHVS, CDR2 FQNEAQ. TCRdb itself ran the reads through MiXCR, one entry per CDR3 protein. Counted here are hundreds of thousands of distinct CDR3 sequences, about 33% occurring once; the ten biggest clones make up 18%. The chain links TRBV7-8 to TRBJ2-1, with 8 bases matching TRBD2. The TCR was taken from a human donor in good health (CMV status not recorded). Some clones in this sample may be carry-over from other donors' samples. The starting material was cultured PBMCs, obtained from culture after CMV antigen stimulation. The CDR3 sequence is CASSLSGGGEQFF. CDR3 in DNA: TGTGCCAGCAGCCTCTCGGGAGGGGGTGAGCAGTTCTTC.